The T cell receptor beta chain described here comes from a study of cytomegalovirus exposure and HLA in healthy donors. Across the study: Out of around 360 genotyped donors, 81% belonged to the Caucasian-associated ancestry cluster.

CDR1 SGDLS and CDR2 YYNGEE come from the germline V gene. Trimming removed 3 bases from V and 2 bases from J; junction bases left unmatched: 5. This CDR3 spans 15 amino acids. Details on this clone: The antigen remains unidentified.

Primers included in the PCR were 60 Vbeta and 13 Jbeta primers. Original analysis: Counted up in a later analysis, unique TCR beta chains came to about 80 million, with around 11 million shared. The table came from immunoSEQ multiplex PCR; TCRdb's copy has only in-frame clones and leaves some out. V and J calls and clone size follow that table, whereas D and trimming were derived from the DNA. The sample carries more than 100,000 clones, roughly 9.6% recorded once. Whole-study findings and limits: Per a later analysis, about 17,000 TCR beta sequences showed association with HLA alleles at 0.05 false discovery rate. A later analysis linked a missense variant in DCLRE1C to the trimming of TCR beta V and J genes.

Sequenced material: PBMCs. The receptor comes from a woman in her thirties or forties in good health and CMV-seropositive. V is TRBV9 and J is TRBJ2-1; TRBD1 matches at 7 bases. The CDR3 bases are TGTGCCAGCAGCGCGAATCAGGGGGCCTACAATGAGCAGTTCTTC. This sequence encodes CASSANQGAYNEQFF. The whole variable domain, filled in from reference TRBV9 and TRBJ2-1, reads DSGVTQTPKHLITATGQRVTLRCSPRSGDLSVYWYQQSLDQGLQFLIQYYNGEERAKGNILERFSAQQFPDLHSELNLSSLELGDSALYFCASSANQGAYNEQFFGPGTRLTVL.